The clone carrying this T cell receptor beta chain was seen a handful of times. Its antigen is undetermined. The record originates from a study of tumor and adjacent non-tumor tissue in lung cancer. Study as a whole: On average, productive TCRbeta reads reached some 4.2 million per sample. Study conclusions and caveats: Tumor repertoires had a smaller top 100 clone share than normal lung.

TCRbeta libraries were built with three rounds of nested PCR, modified from ARM-PCR. TCRdb fed the multiplex PCR reads into MiXCR, producing one record per CDR3 protein. The sample has roughly 48,000 distinct CDR3 sequences, roughly 60% seen once. RNA was extracted from bulk tissue without any cell sorting. This non-tumor lung sample came from over 3 cm beyond the tumor edge. Specimen: distant non-tumor lung tissue. This clonotype was sampled from a woman in her seventies with non-small cell lung cancer.

The CDR3 here is CASRRTENTGELFF. The CDR3 nucleotides are TGTGCCAGCAGGCGGACAGAGAACACCGGGGAGCTGTTTTTT. The chain joins TRBV2 to TRBJ2-2, with D maybe TRBD1 (6 bases). The CDR3 covers 14 residues. Germline V gene data show CDR1 as SNHLY and CDR2 as FYNNEI. Trimming removed 6 bases from V and 1 base from J, with 9 bases in between.